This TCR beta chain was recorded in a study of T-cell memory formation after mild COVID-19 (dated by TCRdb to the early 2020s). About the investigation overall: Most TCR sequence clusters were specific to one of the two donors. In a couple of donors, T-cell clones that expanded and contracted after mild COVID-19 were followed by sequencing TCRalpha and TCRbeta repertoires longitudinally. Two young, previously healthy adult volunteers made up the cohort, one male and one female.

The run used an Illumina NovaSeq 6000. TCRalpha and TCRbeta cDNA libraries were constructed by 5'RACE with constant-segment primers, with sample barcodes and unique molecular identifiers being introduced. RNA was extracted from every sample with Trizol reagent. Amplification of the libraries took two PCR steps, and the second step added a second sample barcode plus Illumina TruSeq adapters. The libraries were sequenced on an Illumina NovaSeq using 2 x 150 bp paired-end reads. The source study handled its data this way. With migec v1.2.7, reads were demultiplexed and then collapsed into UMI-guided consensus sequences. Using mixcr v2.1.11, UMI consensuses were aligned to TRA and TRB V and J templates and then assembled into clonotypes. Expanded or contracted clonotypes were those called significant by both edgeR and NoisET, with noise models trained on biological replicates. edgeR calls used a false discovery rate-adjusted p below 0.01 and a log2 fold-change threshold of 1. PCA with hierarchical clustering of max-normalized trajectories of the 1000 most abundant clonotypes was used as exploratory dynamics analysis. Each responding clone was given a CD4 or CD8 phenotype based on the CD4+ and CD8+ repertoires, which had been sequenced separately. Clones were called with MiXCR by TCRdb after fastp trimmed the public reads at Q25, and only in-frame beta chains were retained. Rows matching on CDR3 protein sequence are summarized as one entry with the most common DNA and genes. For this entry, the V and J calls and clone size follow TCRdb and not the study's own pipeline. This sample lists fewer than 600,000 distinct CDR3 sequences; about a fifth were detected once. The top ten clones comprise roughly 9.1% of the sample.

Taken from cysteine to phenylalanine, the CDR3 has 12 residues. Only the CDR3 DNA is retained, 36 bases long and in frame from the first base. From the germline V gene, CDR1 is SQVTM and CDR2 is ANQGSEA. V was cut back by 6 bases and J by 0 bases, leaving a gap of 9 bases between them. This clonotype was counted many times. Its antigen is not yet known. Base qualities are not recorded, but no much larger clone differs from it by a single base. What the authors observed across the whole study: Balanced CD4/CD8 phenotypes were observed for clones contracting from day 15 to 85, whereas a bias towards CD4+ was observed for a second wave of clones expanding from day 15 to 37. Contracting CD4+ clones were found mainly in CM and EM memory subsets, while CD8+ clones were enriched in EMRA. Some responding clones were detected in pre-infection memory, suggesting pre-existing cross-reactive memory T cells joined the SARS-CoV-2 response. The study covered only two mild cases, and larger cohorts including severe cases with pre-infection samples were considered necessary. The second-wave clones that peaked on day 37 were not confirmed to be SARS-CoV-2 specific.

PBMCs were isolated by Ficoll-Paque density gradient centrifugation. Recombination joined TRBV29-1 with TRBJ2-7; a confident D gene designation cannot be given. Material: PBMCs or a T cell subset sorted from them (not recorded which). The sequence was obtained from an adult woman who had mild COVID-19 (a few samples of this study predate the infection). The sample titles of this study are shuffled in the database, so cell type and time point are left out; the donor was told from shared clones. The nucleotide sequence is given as TGCAGCGTCACTCTTAGCTCCTACGAGCAGTACTTC. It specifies CSVTLSSYEQYF.